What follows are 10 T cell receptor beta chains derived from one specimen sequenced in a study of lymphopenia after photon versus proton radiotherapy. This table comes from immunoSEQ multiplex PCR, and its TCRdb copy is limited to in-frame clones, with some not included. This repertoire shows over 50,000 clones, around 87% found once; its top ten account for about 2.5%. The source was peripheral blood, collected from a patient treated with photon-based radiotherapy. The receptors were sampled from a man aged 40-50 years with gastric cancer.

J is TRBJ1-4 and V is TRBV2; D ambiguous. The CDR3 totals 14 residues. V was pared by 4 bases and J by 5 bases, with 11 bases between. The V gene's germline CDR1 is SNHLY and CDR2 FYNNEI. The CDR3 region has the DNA TGTGCCAGCAGTGTACTGGGTTTAAATGAAAAACTGTTTTTT. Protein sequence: CASSVLGLNEKLFF.

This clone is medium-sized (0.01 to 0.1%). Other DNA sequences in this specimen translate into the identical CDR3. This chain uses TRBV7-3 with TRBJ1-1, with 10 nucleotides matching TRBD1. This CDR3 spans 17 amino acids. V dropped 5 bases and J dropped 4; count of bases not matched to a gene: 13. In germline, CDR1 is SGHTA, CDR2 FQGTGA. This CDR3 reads CASSMGGQGVGSTEAFF. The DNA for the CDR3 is TGTGCCAGCAGCATGGGTGGACAGGGGGTGGGGAGCACTGAAGCTTTCTTT.

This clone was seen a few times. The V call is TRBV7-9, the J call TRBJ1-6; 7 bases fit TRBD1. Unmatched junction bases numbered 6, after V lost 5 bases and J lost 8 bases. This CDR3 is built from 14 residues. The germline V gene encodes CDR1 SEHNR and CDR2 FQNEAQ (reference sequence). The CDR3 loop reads CASSRRDSHSPLHF. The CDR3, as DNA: TGTGCCAGCAGCAGGAGGGACAGCCATTCACCCCTCCACTTT.

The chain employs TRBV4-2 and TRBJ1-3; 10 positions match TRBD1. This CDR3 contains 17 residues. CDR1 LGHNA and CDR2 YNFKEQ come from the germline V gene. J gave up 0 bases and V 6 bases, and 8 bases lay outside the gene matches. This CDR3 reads CASRGTGAPFSGNTIYF. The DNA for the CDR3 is TGTGCCAGCAGGGGGACAGGGGCCCCTTTCTCTGGAAACACCATATATTTT.

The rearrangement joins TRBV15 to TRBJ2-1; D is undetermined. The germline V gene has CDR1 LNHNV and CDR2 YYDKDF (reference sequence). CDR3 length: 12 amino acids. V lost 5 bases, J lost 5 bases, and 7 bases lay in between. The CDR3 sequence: CATSPENNEQFF. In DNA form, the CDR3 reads TGTGCCACCAGCCCGGAAAACAATGAGCAGTTCTTC. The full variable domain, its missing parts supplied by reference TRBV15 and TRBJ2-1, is DAMVIQNPRYQVTQFGKPVTLSCSQTLNHNVMYWYQQKSSQAPKLLFHYYDKDFNNEADTPDNFQSRRPNTSFCFLDIRSPGLGDTAMYLCATSPENNEQFFGPGTRLTVL.

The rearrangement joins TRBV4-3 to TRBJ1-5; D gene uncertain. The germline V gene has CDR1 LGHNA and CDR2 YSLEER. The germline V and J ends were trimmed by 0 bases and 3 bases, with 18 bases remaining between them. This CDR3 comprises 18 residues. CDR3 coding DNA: TGCGCCAGCAGCCAAGATCTGGAGGGAGGGCCTCACAATCAGCCCCAGCATTTT. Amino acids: CASSQDLEGGPHNQPQHF.

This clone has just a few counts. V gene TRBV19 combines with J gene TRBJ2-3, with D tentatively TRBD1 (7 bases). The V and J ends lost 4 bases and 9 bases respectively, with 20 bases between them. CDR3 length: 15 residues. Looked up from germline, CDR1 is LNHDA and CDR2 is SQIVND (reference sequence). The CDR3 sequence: CASSTAGPGGGTQYF. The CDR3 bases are TGTGCCAGTAGTACGGCAGGGCCCGGAGGGGGCACGCAGTATTTT.

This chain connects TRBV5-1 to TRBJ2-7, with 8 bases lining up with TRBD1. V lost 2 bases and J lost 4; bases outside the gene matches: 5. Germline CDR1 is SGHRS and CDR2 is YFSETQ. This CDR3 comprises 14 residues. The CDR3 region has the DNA TGCGCCAGCAGCTTTTTGAGACAGGGGTACGAGCAGTACTTC. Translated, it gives CASSFLRQGYEQYF.

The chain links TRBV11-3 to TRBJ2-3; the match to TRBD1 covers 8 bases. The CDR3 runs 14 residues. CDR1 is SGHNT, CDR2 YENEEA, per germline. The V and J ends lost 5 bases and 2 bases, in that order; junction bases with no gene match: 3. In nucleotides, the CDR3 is TGTGCCAGCAGCGGACAGGGAAACACAGATACGCAGTATTTT. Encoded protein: CASSGQGNTDTQYF.

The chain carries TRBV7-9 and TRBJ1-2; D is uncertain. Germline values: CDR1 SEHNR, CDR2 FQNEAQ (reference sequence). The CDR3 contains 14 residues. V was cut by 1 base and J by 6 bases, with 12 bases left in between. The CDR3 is CASSLDSGGNGYTF. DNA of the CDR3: TGTGCCAGCAGCTTAGACTCTGGAGGGAATGGCTACACCTTC.